The entry that follows covers one TCR beta chain sequence. Its matching antigen is unknown. Here immunoSEQ multiplex PCR was the method, and the copy in TCRdb shows in-frame clones only, minus some. The repertoire holds more than 150,000 clones, with around 90% as singletons. These data come from a study of T cell responses to AZD1222 COVID-19 vaccine. General study points: Close to half of spike-specific TCRs reportedly recognize unmutated variant regions. At 160-218 and 743-854, vaccine-associated CD4 TCRs were dominant, and they spanned spike. White British people made up most donors, females outnumbered males, and clonal diversity was possibly underestimated.

The length of the CDR3 is 12 residues. Per the germline V gene, CDR1 is SGHRS and CDR2 is YFSETQ. V was pared by 3 bases and J by 5 bases, with 6 bases between. The TCR originated in an adult in good health. The source was peripheral blood, collected on day 0 of AZD1222 vaccination. J is TRBJ2-1 and V is TRBV5-1; unclear D gene. The CDR3 DNA reads as TGCGCCAGCAGCTCGTGGGACAATGAGCAGTTCTTC. This encodes CASSSWDNEQFF.